This T cell receptor (beta chain) derives from a study of cytomegalovirus exposure and HLA in healthy donors. V lost 5 bases to trimming and J lost 7 bases; unmatched junction nucleotides: 19. CDR1 is LNHDA, CDR2 SQIVND, per germline (reference sequence). The CDR3 spans 17 residues. Vbeta (60) and Jbeta (13) primers were used in the PCR. Sequencing used immunoSEQ multiplex PCR; TCRdb keeps in-frame clones, though not all of them. The profile covers 210,000 or so clones, with over 60% appearing a single time and approximately 0.6% taken by the ten largest. Only one count was recorded for this clone. This TCR came from a man between 18 and 35 years old in good health and CMV-seronegative. The V gene is TRBV19, the J gene TRBJ1-1; 7 bases match TRBD1. The sequencing input was PBMCs. CDR3: CASSGGRGARRANEAFF. The DNA for the CDR3 is TGTGCCAGTAGTGGGGGCAGGGGGGCGAGACGGGCTAATGAAGCTTTCTTT.